The subject of this entry is one TCR beta chain. Its target is unknown. V lost 3 bases, J lost 5 bases, and 16 bases lay in between. The CDR3 contains 16 residues. CDR1 is MGHRA and CDR2 is YSYEKL in the germline V gene. This specimen belongs to a study of persistence of HIV-infected CD4 T cells. Cells were stimulated with overlapping HIV-1 Gag 15-mer peptides. Memory cells lacking CD40L and CD69 with high CD45RO were sorted. Stimulated PBMCs had first been depleted of CD8+ T cells. For about 20 hours, CD8-depleted PBMCs received anti-CD28/CD49d costimulation, a CD40-blocking antibody and enfuvirtide. This was the immunoSEQ version 4 assay in survey mode. Libraries were prepared by immunoSEQ multiplex PCR; TCRdb keeps only in-frame clonotypes and omits some of them. The data contain tens of thousands of clones, under 80% of them singletons. Broader study findings: TCR analyses could not target the rare provirus-carrying CMV-responding cells.

The sequences come from CD4+ T cells sorted from PBMCs after roughly 18-hour stimulation, collected from a patient who received antiretroviral therapy. The V and J genes are TRBV4-1 and TRBJ2-2; D is tentatively TRBD1 or TRBD2 (5 bases each). This receptor was identified in an adult man with HIV who was CMV-seropositive. CDR3 DNA sequence: TGCGCCAGCAGCCACACAGCCCATGGGGGTACCGGGGAGCTGTTTTTT. It is translated as CASSHTAHGGTGELFF.